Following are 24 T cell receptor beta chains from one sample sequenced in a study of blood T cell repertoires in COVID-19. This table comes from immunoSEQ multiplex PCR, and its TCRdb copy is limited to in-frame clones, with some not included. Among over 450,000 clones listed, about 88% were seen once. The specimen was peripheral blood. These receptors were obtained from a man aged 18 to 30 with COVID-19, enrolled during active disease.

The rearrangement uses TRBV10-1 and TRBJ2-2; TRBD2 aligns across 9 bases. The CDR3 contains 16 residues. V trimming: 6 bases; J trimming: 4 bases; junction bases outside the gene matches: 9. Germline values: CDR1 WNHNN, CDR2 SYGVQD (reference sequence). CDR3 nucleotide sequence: TGCGCCAGCAGCCGCCGTCTAGCGGGGAGCACCGGGGAGCTGTTTTTT. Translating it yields CASSRRLAGSTGELFF.

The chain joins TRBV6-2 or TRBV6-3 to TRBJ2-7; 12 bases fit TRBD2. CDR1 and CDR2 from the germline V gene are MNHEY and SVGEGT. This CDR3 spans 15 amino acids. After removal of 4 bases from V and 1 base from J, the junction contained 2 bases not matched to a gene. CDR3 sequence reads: CASSFLAGGSYEQYF. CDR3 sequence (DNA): TGTGCCAGCAGTTTCCTAGCGGGAGGGTCCTACGAGCAGTACTTC.

The CDR3 nucleotides read TGTGCCAGCAGCTTGGCTACAGGGGGCAAGAACACCGGGGAGCTGTTTTTT. It encodes CASSLATGGKNTGELFF. V and J are TRBV5-6 and TRBJ2-2; 9 bases line up with TRBD1. V dropped 0 bases and J dropped 1; count of bases not matched to a gene: 4. This CDR3 is built from 17 residues. Germline CDR1 SGHDT, CDR2 YYEEEE. The variable domain in full, with the rest retrieved from reference TRBV5-6 and TRBJ2-2, is DAGVTQSPTHLIKTRGQQVTLRCSPKSGHDTVSWYQQALGQGPQFIFQYYEEEERQRGNFPDRFSGHQFPNYSSELNVNALLLGDSALYLCASSLATGGKNTGELFFGEGSRLTVL.

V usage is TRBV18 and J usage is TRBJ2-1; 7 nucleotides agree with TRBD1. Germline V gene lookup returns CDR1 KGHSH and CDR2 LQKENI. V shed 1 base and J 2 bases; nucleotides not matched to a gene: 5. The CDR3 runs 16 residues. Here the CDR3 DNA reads TGTGCCAGCTCACCACAAGGACAGGCGGCCTACAATGAGCAGTTCTTC. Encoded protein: CASSPQGQAAYNEQFF.

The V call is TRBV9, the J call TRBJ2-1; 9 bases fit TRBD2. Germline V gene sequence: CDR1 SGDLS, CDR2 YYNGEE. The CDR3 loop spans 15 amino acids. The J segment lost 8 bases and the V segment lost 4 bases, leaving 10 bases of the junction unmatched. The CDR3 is CASSPNRGRGDEQFF. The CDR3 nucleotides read TGTGCCAGCAGCCCAAACCGCGGGAGGGGCGATGAGCAGTTCTTC.

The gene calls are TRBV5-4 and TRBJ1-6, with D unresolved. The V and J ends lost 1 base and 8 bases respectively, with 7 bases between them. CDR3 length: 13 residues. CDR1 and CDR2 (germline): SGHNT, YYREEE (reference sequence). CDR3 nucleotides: TGTGCCAGCAGCTTGCCCCGGGATTCACCCCTCCACTTT. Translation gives CASSLPRDSPLHF.

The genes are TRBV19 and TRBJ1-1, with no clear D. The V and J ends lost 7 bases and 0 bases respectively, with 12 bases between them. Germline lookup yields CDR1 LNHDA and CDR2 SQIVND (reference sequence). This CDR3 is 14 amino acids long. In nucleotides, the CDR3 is TGTGCCAGTAATGACGGCAGGATGAACACTGAAGCTTTCTTT. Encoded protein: CASNDGRMNTEAFF.

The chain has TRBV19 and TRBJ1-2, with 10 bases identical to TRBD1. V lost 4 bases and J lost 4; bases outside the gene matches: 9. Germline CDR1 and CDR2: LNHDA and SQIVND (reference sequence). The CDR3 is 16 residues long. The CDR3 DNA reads TGTGCCAGTAGTAGGACAGGGGGAGGTCAGCTCTATGGCTACACCTTC. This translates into CASSRTGGGQLYGYTF.

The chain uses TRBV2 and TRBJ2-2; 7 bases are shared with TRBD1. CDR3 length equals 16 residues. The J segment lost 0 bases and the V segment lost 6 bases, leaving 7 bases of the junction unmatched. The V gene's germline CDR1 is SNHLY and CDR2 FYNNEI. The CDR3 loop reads CASRTGQAPNTGELFF. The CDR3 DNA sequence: TGTGCCAGCAGGACAGGACAGGCCCCGAACACCGGGGAGCTGTTTTTT.

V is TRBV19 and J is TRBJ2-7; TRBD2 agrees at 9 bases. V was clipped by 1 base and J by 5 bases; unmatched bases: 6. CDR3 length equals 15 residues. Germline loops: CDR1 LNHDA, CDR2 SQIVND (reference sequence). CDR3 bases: TGTGCCAGTAGTATAGGGGCGGGAGGGCGCGACGAGCAGTACTTC. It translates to CASSIGAGGRDEQYF.

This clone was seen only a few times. The CDR3 coding sequence is TGTGCCAGCGCCAGAGACAGGGCCCCCAATGAGCAGTTCTTC. Its protein product is CASARDRAPNEQFF. The V and J genes are TRBV6-5 and TRBJ2-1; 7 nucleotides match TRBD1. The CDR3 loop spans 14 amino acids. Germline V CDR1 and CDR2: MNHEY, SVGAGI. Losses at the gene ends were 8 bases for V and 6 bases for J; bases not matched to a gene: 10.

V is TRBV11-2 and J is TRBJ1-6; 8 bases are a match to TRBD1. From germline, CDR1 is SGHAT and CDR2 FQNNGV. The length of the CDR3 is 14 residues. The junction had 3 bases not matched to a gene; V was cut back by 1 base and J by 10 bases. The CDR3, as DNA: TGTGCCAGCAGCTTAGGACAGGGGAACTCACCCCTCCACTTT. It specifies CASSLGQGNSPLHF.

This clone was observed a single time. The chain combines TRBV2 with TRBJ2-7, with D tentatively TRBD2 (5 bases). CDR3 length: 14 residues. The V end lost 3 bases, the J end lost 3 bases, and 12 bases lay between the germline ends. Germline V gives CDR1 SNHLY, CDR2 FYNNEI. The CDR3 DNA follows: TGTGCCAGCAGTGAGCTAGTAGGAGGCTACGAGCAGTACTTC. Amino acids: CASSELVGGYEQYF. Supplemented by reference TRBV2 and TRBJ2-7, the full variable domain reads EPEVTQTPSHQVTQMGQEVILRCVPISNHLYFYWYRQILGQKVEFLVSFYNNEISEKSEIFDDQFSVERPDGSNFTLKIRSTKLEDSAMYFCASSELVGGYEQYFGPGTRLTVT.

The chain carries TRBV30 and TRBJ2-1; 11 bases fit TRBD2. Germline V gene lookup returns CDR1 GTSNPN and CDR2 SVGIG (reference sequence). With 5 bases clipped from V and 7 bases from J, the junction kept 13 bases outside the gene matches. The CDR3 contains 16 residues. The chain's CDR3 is CAWRGLAGGLANEQFF. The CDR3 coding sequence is TGTGCCTGGCGGGGGCTAGCGGGAGGACTGGCAAATGAGCAGTTCTTC.

CDR3 coding DNA: TGTGCCAGCCGGACTAGCGGGAGACTAGAGACCCAGTACTTC. This sequence encodes CASRTSGRLETQYF. This chain links TRBV19 with TRBJ2-5, with TRBD2 identical over 13 bases. This CDR3 is 14 amino acids long. With 9 bases clipped from V and 4 bases from J, the junction kept 5 bases outside the gene matches. Germline V lookup: CDR1 LNHDA, CDR2 SQIVND (reference sequence).

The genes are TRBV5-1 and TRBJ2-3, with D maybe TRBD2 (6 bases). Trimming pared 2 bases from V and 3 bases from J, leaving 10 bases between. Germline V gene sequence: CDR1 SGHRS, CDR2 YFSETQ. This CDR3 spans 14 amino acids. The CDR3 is CASSFDGGTDTQYF. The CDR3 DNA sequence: TGCGCCAGCAGCTTTGACGGGGGTACAGATACGCAGTATTTT.

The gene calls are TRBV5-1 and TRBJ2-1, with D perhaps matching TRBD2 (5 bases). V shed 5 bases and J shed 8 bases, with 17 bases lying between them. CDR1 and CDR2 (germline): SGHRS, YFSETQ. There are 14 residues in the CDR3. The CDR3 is CASSDPSIGDEQFF. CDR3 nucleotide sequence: TGCGCCAGCAGTGACCCTAGCATTGGCGATGAGCAGTTCTTC.

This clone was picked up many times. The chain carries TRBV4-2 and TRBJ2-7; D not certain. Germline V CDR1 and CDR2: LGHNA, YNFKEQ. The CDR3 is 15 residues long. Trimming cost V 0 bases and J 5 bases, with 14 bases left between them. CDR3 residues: CASSQEATPVDEQYF. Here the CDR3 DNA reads TGTGCCAGCAGCCAAGAGGCGACTCCCGTGGACGAGCAGTACTTC.

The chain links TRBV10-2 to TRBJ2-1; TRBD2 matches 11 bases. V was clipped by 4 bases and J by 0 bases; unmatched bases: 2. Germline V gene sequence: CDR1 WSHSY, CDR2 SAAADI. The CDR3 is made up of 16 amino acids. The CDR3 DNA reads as TGCGCCAGCAGTGTTCTAGCGGGAGGCTCCTACAATGAGCAGTTCTTC. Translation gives CASSVLAGGSYNEQFF.

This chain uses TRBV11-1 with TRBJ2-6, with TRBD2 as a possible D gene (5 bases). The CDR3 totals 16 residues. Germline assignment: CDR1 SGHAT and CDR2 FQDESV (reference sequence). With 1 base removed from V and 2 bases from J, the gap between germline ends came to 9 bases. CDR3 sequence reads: CASSLVTGTGANVLTF. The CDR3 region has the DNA TGTGCCAGCAGCTTAGTAACGGGAACTGGGGCCAACGTCCTGACTTTC.

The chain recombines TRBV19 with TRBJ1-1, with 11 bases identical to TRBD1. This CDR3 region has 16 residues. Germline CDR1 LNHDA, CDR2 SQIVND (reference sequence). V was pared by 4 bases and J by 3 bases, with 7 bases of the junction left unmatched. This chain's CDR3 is CASSTGQGAPDTEAFF. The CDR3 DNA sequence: TGTGCCAGTAGTACTGGACAGGGGGCGCCGGACACTGAAGCTTTCTTT.

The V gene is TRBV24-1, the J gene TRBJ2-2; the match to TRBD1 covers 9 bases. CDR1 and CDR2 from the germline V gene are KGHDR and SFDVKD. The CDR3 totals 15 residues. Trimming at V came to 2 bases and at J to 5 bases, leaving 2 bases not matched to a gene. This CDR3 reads CATSDSGQGTGELFF. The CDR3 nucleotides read TGTGCCACCAGTGATTCAGGACAGGGGACCGGGGAGCTGTTTTTT.

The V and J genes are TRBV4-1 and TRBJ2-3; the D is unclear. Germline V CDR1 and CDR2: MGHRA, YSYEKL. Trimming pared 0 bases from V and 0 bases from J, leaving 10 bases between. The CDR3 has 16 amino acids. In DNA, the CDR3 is TGCGCCAGCAGCCAAGATGCAGGCCCTAGCACAGATACGCAGTATTTT. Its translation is CASSQDAGPSTDTQYF.

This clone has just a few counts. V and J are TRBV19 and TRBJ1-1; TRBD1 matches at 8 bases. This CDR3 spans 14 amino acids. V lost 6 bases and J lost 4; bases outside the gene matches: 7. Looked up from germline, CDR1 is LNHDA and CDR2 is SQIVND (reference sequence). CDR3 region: CASSPRGQGTEAFF. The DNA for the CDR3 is TGTGCCAGTAGCCCCAGGGGGCAGGGCACTGAAGCTTTCTTT.